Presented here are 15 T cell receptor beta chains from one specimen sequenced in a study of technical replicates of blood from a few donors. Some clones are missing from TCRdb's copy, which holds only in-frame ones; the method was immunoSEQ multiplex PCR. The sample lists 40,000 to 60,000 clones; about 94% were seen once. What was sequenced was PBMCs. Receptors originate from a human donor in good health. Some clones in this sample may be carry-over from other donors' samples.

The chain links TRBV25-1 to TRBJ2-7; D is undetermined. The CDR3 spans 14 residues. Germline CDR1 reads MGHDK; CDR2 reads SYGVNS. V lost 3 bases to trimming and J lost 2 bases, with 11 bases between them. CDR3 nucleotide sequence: TGTGCCAGCAGTGATCGGCAGGCCCCCTACGAGCAGTACTTC. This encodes CASSDRQAPYEQYF.

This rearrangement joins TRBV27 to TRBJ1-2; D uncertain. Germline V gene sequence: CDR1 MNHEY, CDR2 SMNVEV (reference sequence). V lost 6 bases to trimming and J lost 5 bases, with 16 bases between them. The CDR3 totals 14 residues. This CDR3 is CASRPNGARYGYTF. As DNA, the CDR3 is TGTGCCAGCAGACCAAACGGTGCTCGTTATGGCTACACCTTC.

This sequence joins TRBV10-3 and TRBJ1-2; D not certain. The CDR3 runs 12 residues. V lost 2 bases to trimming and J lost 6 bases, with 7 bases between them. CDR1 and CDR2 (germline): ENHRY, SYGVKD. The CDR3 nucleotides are TGTGCCATCAGTGAGGAGGTGAATGGCTACACCTTC. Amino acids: CAISEEVNGYTF.

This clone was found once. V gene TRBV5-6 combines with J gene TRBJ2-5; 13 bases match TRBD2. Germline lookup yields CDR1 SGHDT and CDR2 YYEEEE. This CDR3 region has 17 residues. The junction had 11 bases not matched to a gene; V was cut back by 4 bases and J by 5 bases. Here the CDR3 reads CASSTGLAGTRGETQYF. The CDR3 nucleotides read TGTGCCAGCAGCACGGGACTAGCGGGGACCCGGGGGGAGACCCAGTACTTC.

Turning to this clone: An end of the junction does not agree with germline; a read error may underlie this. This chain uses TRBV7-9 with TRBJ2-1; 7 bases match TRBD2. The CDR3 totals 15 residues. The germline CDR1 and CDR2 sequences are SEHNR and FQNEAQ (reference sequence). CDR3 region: CASSLAVSSYNEQFF. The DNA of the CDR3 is TGTGCCAGCAGCCTAGCGGTTAGCTCCTACAATGAGCAGTTCTTC.

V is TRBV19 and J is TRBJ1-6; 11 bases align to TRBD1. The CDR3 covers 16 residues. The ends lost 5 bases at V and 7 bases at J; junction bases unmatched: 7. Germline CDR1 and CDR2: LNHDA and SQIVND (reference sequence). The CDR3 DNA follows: TGTGCCAGTAGTGATCCGGGACAGGGGGTAAATTCACCCCTCCACTTT. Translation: CASSDPGQGVNSPLHF.

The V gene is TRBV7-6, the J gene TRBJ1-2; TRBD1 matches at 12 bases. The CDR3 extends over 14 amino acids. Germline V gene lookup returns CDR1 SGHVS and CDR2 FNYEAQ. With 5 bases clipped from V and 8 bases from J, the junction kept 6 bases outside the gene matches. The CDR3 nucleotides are TGTGCCAGCAGCGGGGGACAGGGGGCACGGGGCTACACCTTC. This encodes CASSGGQGARGYTF.

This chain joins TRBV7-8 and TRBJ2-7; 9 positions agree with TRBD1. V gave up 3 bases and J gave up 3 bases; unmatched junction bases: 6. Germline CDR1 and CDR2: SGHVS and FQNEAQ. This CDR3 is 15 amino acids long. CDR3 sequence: CASSLLGQGDYEQYF. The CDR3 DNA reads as TGTGCCAGCAGCTTGTTGGGACAGGGAGACTACGAGCAGTACTTC.

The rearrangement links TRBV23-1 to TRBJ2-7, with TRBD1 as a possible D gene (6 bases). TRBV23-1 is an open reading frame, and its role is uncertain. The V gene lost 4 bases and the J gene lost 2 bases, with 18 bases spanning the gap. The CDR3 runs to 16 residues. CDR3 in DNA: TGCGCCAGCAGTCTCCCGGACAGAGTTAGCCCCTACGAGCAGTACTTC. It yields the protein CASSLPDRVSPYEQYF.

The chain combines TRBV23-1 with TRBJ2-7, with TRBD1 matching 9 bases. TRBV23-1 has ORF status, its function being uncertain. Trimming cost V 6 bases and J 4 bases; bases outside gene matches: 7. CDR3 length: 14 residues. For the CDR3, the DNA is TGCGCCAGCAGAGCCGGGACAGGGATGTACGAGCAGTACTTC. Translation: CASRAGTGMYEQYF.

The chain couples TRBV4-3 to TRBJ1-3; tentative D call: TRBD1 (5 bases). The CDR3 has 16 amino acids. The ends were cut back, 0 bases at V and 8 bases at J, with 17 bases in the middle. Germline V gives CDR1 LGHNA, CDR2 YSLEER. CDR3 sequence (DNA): TGCGCCAGCAGCCAAGACGGCCGGGTTCCCAGGGACACCATATATTTT. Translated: CASSQDGRVPRDTIYF.

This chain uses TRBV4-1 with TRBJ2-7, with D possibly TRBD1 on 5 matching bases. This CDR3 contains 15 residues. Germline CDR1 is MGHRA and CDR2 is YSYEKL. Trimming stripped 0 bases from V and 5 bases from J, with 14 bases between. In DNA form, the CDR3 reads TGCGCCAGCAGCCAAGATTTGGTGGACAAGGACGAGCAGTACTTC. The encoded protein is CASSQDLVDKDEQYF.

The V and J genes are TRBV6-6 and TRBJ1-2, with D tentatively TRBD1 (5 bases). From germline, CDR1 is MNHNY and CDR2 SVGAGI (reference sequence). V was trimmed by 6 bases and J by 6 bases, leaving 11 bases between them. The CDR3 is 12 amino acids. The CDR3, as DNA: TGTGCCAGCAGGGGGGGACCGGATGGCTACACCTTC. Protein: CASRGGPDGYTF.

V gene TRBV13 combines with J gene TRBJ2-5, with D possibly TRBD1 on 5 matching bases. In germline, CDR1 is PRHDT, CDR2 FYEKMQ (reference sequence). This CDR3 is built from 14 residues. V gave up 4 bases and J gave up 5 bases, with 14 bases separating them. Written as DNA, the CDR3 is TGTGCCAGCAGCTCCGACCCCAGGGCGGAGACCCAGTACTTC. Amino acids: CASSSDPRAETQYF.

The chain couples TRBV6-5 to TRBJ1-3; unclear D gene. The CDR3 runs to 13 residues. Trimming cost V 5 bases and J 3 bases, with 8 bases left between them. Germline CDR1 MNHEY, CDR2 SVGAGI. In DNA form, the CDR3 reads TGTGCCAGCAGTCCCCCCCTTGGAAACACCATATATTTT. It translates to CASSPPLGNTIYF.